The present entry profiles one TCR beta chain with its context. Looked up from germline, CDR1 is MDHEN and CDR2 is SYDVKM. CDR3 size: 11 residues. Trimming removed 6 bases at V and 5 bases at J, with 6 bases between. This specimen comes from a study of blood T cell repertoires in COVID-19. Authors' processing steps: Estimation of nucleated cell counts was performed using reference gene primer amplification. Assay used: immunoSEQ multiplex PCR; TCRdb lists only in-frame clones, some missing. V, J and clone size were drawn from that table, and D and trimming were deduced from the DNA. The sample includes roughly 380,000 clones, more than 75% of them seen just once.

Sequences were obtained from peripheral blood. The TCR comes from a human donor with acute or convalescent COVID-19. The donor label of this sample is uncertain. V and J are TRBV28 and TRBJ2-3; no firm D call. The CDR3 DNA reads as TGTGCCAGCAGGTCATTAGATACGCAGTATTTT. This sequence encodes CASRSLDTQYF. Full variable domain (remainder filled in from reference TRBV28 and TRBJ2-3): DVKVTQSSRYLVKRTGEKVFLECVQDMDHENMFWYRQDPGLGLRLIYFSYDVKMKEKGDIPEGYSVSREKKERFSLILESASTNQTSMYLCASRSLDTQYFGPGTRLTVL.